This T cell receptor (beta chain) was sequenced for a study of T cells in Graves' hyperthyroidism and ophthalmopathy (dated 2019 in TCRdb). With regard to the full study: Peripheral blood was collected at initial diagnosis, before any treatment. A discovery cohort of about 96 patients, fewer than 50 with Graves' ophthalmopathy and approximately 57 with stable Graves' hyperthyroidism, was used to find distinguishing TCR V-J signatures. An independent validation cohort of around 19 hyperthyroidism patients and approximately 15 patients who later progressed to ophthalmopathy tested prospective prediction of ophthalmopathy. The roughly 99 discovery patients were divided at random into training and test sets in a 7:3 ratio. In six Graves' hyperthyroidism patients, the study also compared T-cell repertoires from thyroid tissue with T-cell repertoires from blood. Following sampling, methimazole starting at 30 mg daily was given to hyperthyroidism patients, and high-dose intravenous methylprednisolone was given to ophthalmopathy patients. The paper reports TCR Vbeta CDR3 sequencing of more than 120 peripheral blood samples: approximately 43 ophthalmopathy, about 75 hyperthyroidism and 17 progressor patients.

Amplification of TCR beta CDR3 regions was carried out from RNA transcripts. For the first round of RT-PCR on the TCR CDR3, the HTBI primer set was used together with the Qiagen OneStep RT-PCR kit. Libraries were constructed in a second round of multiplex PCR, after which size selection and purification were performed. Paired-end sequencing of the libraries was performed with 100 bp reads on an Illumina HiSeq2000. The paper's processing steps were these. SOAPnuke was used to process the raw data, throwing out any read that contained adapters or uncalled bases, had a mean Phred below 15, or lacked an exact constant-primer or identifier match. High-quality paired reads were merged with COPE v1.2.5, and unique nucleotide sequences were defined as clonotypes. Clonotypes were aligned to IMGT TRBV, TRBD and TRBJ reference segments using MiTCR v1.1. Analysis was restricted to V-J combinations with a frequency above 0.0001, which covered roughly 99% of repertoires. The TCS score was defined as the ratio of F50 (clonal expansion) to E x V (chaos), calculated using BLOSUM62-based TCRdist between CDR3 peptides within each V-J. Welch's t-statistics and random forest reduced around 510 V-J features to 10 to 15, which were used in a naive Bayes classifier (R e1071). The public sequencing data were trimmed at Q25 with fastp and processed into clonotypes with MiXCR by TCRdb, which kept only in-frame beta chains. Every CDR3 protein is listed once, alongside the most common genes and DNA of its rows. For this entry, the V and J calls and clone size follow TCRdb and not the study's own pipeline. The sample records 550,000 to 800,000 distinct CDR3 sequences, roughly 15% of which are singletons. Jointly, the top ten make up approximately 8.4% of the sample.

This clonotype has a handful of counts. This receptor's antigen is unknown. Base qualities are missing; no much larger clone stands one base away. A patient counted as having stable Graves' hyperthyroidism if no progression to ophthalmopathy occurred over 18 months of follow-up. Hyperthyroidism patients were aged 18 to 65 years and newly diagnosed, with disease duration of less than 2 months. Exclusion was applied to patients with uncontrolled infections, other autoimmune diseases, pregnancy or lactation. Diagnoses relied on clinical symptoms, serum thyroxine and TRAb, thyroid ultrasound and orbital computed tomography. Ficoll-Paque density gradient centrifugation was used to isolate PBMCs from under 11 ml of fresh peripheral blood. Total RNA was extracted with Trizol reagent, and quality was checked on an Agilent 2100 Bioanalyzer. CDR1 and CDR2 are read off the germline V gene (reference sequence) as DFQATT and SNEGSKA. CDR3 length: 14 amino acids, cysteine to phenylalanine. The read is trimmed to its CDR3 DNA, 42 bases read in frame from base 1. At the junction V is shortened by 3 bases and J by 8 bases, with 16 bases in between.

The full study reports these points: In cross-validation, a model built on a 13 V-J signature told ophthalmopathy apart from stable hyperthyroidism with 85% to 90% sensitivity and approximately 81% specificity, and in testing the same model reached 80%/75%. Most expanded thyroid clonotypes (frequency above 0.001) were also found in blood, which suggests that blood repertoires may mirror thyroid immune responses. In validation, progression to ophthalmopathy was predicted by the model with 70.59% sensitivity and 72% to 85% specificity, a median of roughly six months before onset. No statistical method was used to fix the sample size in advance, and group allocation was not hidden from the investigators.

The sequence joins TRBV20-1 to TRBJ1-4, with TRBD1 perhaps the D gene, on 5 matching bases. The sequenced sample was blood. The TCR sequence derives from a man aged 18 to 35 with Graves' hyperthyroidism. The DNA sequence follows: TGCAGTGCTAGCTGGGGCAGGGAAGCCGAAAAACTGTTTTTT. This encodes CSASWGREAEKLFF.